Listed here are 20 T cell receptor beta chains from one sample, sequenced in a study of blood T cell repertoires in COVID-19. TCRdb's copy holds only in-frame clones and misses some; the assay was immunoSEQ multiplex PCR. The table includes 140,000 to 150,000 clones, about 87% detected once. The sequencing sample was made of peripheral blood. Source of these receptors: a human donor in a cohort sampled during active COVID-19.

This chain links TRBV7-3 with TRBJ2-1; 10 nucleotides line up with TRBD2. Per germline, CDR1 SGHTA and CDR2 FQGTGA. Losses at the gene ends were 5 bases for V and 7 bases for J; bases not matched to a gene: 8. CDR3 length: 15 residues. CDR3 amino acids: CASSEGTSVLNEQFF. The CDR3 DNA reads TGTGCCAGCAGCGAGGGGACTAGCGTCCTGAATGAGCAGTTCTTC. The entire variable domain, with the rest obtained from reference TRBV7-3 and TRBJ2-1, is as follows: GAGVSQTPSNKVTEKGKYVELRCDPISGHTALYWYRQSLGQGPEFLIYFQGTGAADDSGLPNDRFFAVRPEGSVSTLKIQRTERGDSAVYLCASSEGTSVLNEQFFGPGTRLTVL.

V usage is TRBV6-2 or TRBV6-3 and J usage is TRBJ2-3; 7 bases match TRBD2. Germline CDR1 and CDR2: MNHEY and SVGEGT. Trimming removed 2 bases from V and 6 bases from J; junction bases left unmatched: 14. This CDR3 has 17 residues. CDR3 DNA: TGTGCCAGCAGTTACCCCCCCAGGGTTGCGGGAGCTGATACGCAGTATTTT. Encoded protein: CASSYPPRVAGADTQYF.

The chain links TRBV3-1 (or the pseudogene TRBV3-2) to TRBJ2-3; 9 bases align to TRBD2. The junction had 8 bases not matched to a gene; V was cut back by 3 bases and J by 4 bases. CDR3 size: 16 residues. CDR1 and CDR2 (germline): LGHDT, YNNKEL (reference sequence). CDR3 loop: CASSQISAGGPDTQYF. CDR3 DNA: TGTGCCAGCAGCCAGATATCAGCGGGGGGCCCAGATACGCAGTATTTT.

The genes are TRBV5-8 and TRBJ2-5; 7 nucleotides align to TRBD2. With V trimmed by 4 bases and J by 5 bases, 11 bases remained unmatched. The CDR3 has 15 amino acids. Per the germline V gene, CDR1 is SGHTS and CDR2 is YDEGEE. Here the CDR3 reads CASSLSGRKGETQYF. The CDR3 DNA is TGTGCCAGCAGCCTTAGCGGGCGAAAAGGGGAGACCCAGTACTTC.

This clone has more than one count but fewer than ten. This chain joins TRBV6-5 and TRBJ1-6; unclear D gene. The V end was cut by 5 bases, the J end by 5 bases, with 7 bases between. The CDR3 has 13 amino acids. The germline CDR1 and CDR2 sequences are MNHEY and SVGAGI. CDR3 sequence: CASSRSNNSPLHF. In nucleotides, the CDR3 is TGTGCCAGCAGTCGGTCTAATAATTCACCCCTCCACTTT.

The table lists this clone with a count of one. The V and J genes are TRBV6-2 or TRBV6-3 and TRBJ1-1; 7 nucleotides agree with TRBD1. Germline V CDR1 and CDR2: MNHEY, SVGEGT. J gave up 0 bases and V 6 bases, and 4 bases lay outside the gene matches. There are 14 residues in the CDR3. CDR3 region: CASSPQGLNTEAFF. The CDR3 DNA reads TGTGCCAGCAGCCCACAGGGGTTGAACACTGAAGCTTTCTTT.

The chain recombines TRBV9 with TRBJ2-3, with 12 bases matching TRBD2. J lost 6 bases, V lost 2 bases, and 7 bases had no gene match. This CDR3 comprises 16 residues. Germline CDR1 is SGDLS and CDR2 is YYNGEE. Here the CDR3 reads CASSVTSGGLGDTQYF. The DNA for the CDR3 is TGTGCCAGCAGCGTGACTAGCGGGGGACTGGGGGATACGCAGTATTTT.

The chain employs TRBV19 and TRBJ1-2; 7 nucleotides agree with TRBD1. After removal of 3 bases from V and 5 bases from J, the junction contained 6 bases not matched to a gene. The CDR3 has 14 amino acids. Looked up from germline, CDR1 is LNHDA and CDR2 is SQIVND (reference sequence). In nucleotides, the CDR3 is TGTGCCAGTAGTATCCGGGACAGCCCTTATGGCTACACCTTC. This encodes CASSIRDSPYGYTF.

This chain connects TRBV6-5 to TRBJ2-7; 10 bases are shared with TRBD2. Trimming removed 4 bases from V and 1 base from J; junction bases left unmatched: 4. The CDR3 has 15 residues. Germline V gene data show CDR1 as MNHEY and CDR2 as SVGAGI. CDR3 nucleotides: TGTGCCAGCAGTTTAGCGGGAGGCGGATCCTACGAGCAGTACGTC. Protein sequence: CASSLAGGGSYEQYV.

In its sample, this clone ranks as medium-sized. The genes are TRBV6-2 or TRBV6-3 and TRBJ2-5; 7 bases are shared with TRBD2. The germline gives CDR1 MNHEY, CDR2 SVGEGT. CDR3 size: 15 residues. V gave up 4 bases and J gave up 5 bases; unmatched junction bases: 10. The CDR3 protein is CASSSSGEGWETQYF. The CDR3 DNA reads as TGTGCCAGCAGTTCCTCGGGGGAGGGTTGGGAGACCCAGTACTTC.

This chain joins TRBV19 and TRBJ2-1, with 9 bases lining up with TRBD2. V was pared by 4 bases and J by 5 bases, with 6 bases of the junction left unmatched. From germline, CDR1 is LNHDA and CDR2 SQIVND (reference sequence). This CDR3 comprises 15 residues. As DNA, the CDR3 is TGTGCCAGTAGTAAAGGGCTAGCGGGGAACAATGAGCAGTTCTTC. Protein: CASSKGLAGNNEQFF.

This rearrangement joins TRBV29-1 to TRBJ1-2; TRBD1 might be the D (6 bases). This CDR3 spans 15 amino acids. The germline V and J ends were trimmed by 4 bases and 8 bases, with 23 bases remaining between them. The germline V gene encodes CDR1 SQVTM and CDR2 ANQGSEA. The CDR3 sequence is CSVVPGQESYGGYTF. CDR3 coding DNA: TGCAGCGTTGTCCCGGGACAAGAGTCCTATGGAGGCTACACCTTC. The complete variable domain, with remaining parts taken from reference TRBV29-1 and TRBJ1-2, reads SAVISQKPSRDICQRGTSLTIQCQVDSQVTMMFWYRQQPGQSLTLIATANQGSEATYESGFVIDKFPISRPNLTFSTLTVSNMSPEDSSIYLCSVVPGQESYGGYTFGSGTRLTVV.

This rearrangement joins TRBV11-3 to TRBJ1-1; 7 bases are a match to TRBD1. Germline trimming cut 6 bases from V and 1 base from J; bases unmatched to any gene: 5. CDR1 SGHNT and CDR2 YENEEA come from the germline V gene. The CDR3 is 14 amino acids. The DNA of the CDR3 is TGTGCCAGCAGTCGACAGGGTTCGAACACTGAAGCTTTCTTT. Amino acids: CASSRQGSNTEAFF.

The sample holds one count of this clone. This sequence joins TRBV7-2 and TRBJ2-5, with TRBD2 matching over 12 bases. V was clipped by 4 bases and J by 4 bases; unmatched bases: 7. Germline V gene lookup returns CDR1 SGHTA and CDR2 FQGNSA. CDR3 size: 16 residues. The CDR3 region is CASSSRTSGIAETQYF. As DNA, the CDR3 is TGTGCCAGCAGCTCCCGGACTAGCGGGATTGCAGAGACCCAGTACTTC.

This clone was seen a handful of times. CDR3 loop: CASSQIAGELGEQFF. The CDR3 region has the DNA TGTGCCAGCAGCCAGATAGCGGGAGAGCTTGGTGAGCAGTTCTTC. The V gene is TRBV7-8, the J gene TRBJ2-1, with 9 bases lining up with TRBD2. The CDR3 spans 15 residues. Germline assignment: CDR1 SGHVS and CDR2 FQNEAQ. With 5 bases clipped from V and 9 bases from J, the junction kept 11 bases outside the gene matches.

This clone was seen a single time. The CDR3 reads CATHGGRTGRNSPLHF. The CDR3 coding sequence is TGTGCCACACACGGGGGGCGTACGGGGCGCAATTCACCCCTCCACTTT. J is TRBJ1-6 and V is TRBV24-1; a possible D gene is TRBD1 (6 bases). This CDR3 is 16 amino acids long. Trimming shortened V by 10 bases and J by 7 bases, and 22 bases separated the two germline ends. Germline CDR1 reads KGHDR; CDR2 reads SFDVKD.

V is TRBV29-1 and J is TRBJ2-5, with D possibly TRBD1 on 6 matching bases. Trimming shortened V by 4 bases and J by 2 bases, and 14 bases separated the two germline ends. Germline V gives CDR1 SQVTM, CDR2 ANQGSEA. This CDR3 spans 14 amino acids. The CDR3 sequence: CSVAVTGLQETQYF. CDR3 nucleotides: TGCAGCGTTGCCGTGACAGGATTACAAGAGACCCAGTACTTC.

CDR3 amino acids: CATSDLGGVGDNEQFF. As DNA, the CDR3 is TGTGCCACCAGTGATTTAGGAGGGGTTGGTGACAATGAGCAGTTCTTC. The chain recombines TRBV24-1 with TRBJ2-1, with D possibly matching TRBD2 (6 bases). From germline, CDR1 is KGHDR and CDR2 SFDVKD. The CDR3 is made up of 16 amino acids. Trimming took 1 base from V and 5 from J, leaving 14 bases between them.

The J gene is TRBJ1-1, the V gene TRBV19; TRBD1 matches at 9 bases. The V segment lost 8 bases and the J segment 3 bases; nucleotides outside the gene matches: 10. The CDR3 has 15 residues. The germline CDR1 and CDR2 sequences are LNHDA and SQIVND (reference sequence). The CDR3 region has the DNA TGTGCCAGTGGGCAACAGGGGGCAGGGGACACTGAAGCTTTCTTT. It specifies CASGQQGAGDTEAFF. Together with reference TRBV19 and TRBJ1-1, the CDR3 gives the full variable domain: DGGITQSPKYLFRKEGQNVTLSCEQNLNHDAMYWYRQDPGQGLRLIYYSQIVNDFQKGDIAEGYSVSREKKESFPLTVTSAQKNPTAFYLCASGQQGAGDTEAFFGQGTRLTVV.

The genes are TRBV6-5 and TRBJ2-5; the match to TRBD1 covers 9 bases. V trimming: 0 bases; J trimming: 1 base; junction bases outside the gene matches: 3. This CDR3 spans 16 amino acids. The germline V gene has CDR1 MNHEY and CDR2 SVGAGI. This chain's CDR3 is CASSYSDRGIQETQYF. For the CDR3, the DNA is TGTGCCAGCAGTTACTCTGACAGGGGGATCCAAGAGACCCAGTACTTC.